This T cell receptor (beta chain) was captured by sequencing in a study of cytotoxic CD8 clonotypes in ibrutinib-treated CLL. Using immunoSEQ multiplex PCR, the repertoire was profiled, and TCRdb retains in-frame clones only, with some absent. This sample yields 300,000 to 400,000 clones, of which roughly two thirds are seen a single time; around 6.5% belongs to the top ten. The germline CDR1 and CDR2 sequences are SQVTM and ANQGSEA. V gave up 6 bases and J gave up 4 bases, with 21 bases separating them. CDR3 length: 15 residues. The V call is TRBV29-1, the J call TRBJ1-2; maybe TRBD1 (5 bases). The material was PBMCs, obtained after 36 months of ibrutinib treatment. The TCR comes from a human donor with chronic lymphocytic leukemia. The CDR3 nucleotides read TGCAGCGTCGCTACCACAGTATTTCAGGGCTATGGCTACACCTTC. Its translation: CSVATTVFQGYGYTF.